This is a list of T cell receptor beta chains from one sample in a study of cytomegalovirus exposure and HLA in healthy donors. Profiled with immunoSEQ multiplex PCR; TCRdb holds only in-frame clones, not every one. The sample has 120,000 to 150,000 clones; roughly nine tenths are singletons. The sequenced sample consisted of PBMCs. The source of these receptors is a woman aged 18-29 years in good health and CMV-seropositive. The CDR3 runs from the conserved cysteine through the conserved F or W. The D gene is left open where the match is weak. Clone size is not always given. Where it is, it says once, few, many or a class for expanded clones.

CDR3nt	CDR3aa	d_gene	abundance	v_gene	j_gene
TGTGCCAGCAGTTCTCCCGCTCCGGGCTATGGCTACACCTTC	CASSSPAPGYGYTF	-	-	TRBV6-6	TRBJ1-2
TGTGCCAGCAGCCTACCGCGTTTCGTAGATTACAATGAGCAGTTCTTC	CASSLPRFVDYNEQFF	-	-	TRBV7-8	TRBJ2-1
TGTGCCAGCAGCTTGACTAGCGGAGGCGGGACAGATACGCAGTATTTT	CASSLTSGGGTDTQYF	TRBD2	-	TRBV7-3	TRBJ2-3
TGTGCCAGCAGGGCCGGGACTAGCGTCAGGTACGAGCAGTACTTC	CASRAGTSVRYEQYF	TRBD2	-	TRBV7-9	TRBJ2-7
TGCGCCAGCAGTGGGTCAGGGGGCAATGGCTACACCTTC	CASSGSGGNGYTF	TRBD1	-	TRBV5-1	TRBJ1-2
TGTGCCAGCCGCAGGGGTTCCCCCTCTGGCTACACCTTC	CASRRGSPSGYTF	-	-	TRBV30	TRBJ1-2
TGCGCCAGCAGTCCCGGGAGAAATCAGCCCCAGCATTTT	CASSPGRNQPQHF	-	-	TRBV10-1	TRBJ1-5
TGTGCCAGCAGCATAGGGACATCGGGCAACGAGCAGTACTTC	CASSIGTSGNEQYF	-	-	TRBV9	TRBJ2-7
TGTGCCAGCAGTTACCTCTCCGGGACAGGGTCCTACGAGCAGTACTTC	CASSYLSGTGSYEQYF	TRBD1	-	TRBV28	TRBJ2-7
TGTGCCAGTAACCTGGGCGATACGCAGTATTTT	CASNLGDTQYF	-	-	TRBV19	TRBJ2-3
TGTGCCAGCAGCCAACCTATTCAAAACCAGGGCGGGGAGCTGTTTTTT	CASSQPIQNQGGELFF	-	-	TRBV4-2	TRBJ2-2
TGCGCCAGCAGCTGGGGGACAGGGGCTGGGGCCAACGTCCTGACTTTC	CASSWGTGAGANVLTF	TRBD1	-	TRBV5-1	TRBJ2-6
TGTGCCTGGACCGGGACTAGCGTAAAGGAGACCCAGTACTTC	CAWTGTSVKETQYF	TRBD2	-	TRBV30	TRBJ2-5
TGTGCCAGCAGTAGGGGGACAGGGACCTACGAGCAGTACTTC	CASSRGTGTYEQYF	TRBD1	-	TRBV6-5	TRBJ2-7
TGCACCAGCAGCCAAGATTTAAGCGGGATAGACAATGAGCAGTTCTTC	CTSSQDLSGIDNEQFF	-	-	TRBV1	TRBJ2-1
TGTGCCAGCAGGTCTGGAGGGGACTACGAGCAGTACTTC	CASRSGGDYEQYF	-	-	TRBV7-9	TRBJ2-7
TGCAGCGCTGGGGGGGCGAGCTACACCTTC	CSAGGASYTF	-	-	TRBV29-1	TRBJ1-2
TGTGCCAGCAGGGAACAGGGGGCCGGGGACGAGCAGTACTTC	CASREQGAGDEQYF	TRBD1	-	TRBV28	TRBJ2-7
TGTGCCAGCAGCCCCAGCGGGAGAACATACAATGAGCAGTTCTTC	CASSPSGRTYNEQFF	TRBD2	-	TRBV5-8	TRBJ2-1
TGTGCCAGCAGTGAAGCCGAGGGCAGGGGTGAAAAACTGTTTTTT	CASSEAEGRGEKLFF	-	-	TRBV6-1	TRBJ1-4
TGTGCCAGCAGTGCCCCCGGGACTAGTCCGTTCTTC	CASSAPGTSPFF	TRBD2	-	TRBV6-5	TRBJ2-1
TGTGCCAGCTCACCACCCGGGGACAACCTTATCGAGCAGTACTTC	CASSPPGDNLIEQYF	-	-	TRBV18	TRBJ2-7
TGTGCCAGCAGTTCCTCGGGACAGGGGGGCACTGAAGCTTTCTTT	CASSSSGQGGTEAFF	TRBD1	-	TRBV28	TRBJ1-1
TGTGCTAGCAGCTTAAATCAGGGATTGATGGATGAGCAGTTCTTC	CASSLNQGLMDEQFF	-	-	TRBV7-7	TRBJ2-1
TGTGCCAGCAGTGACGGGGGGAGGGCCTACGAGCAGTACTTC	CASSDGGRAYEQYF	TRBD2	-	TRBV6-1	TRBJ2-7
TGTGCCATCAGTCCTAGCGGAAGCACAGATACGCAGTATTTT	CAISPSGSTDTQYF	TRBD2	-	TRBV10-3	TRBJ2-3
TGTGCCTGGAGCTCCGATACCCCAGGGGGCGTCACTGAAGCTTTCTTT	CAWSSDTPGGVTEAFF	TRBD1	-	TRBV30	TRBJ1-1
TGCGCCAGCAGCTCCGCCGTACATTCGAACACCGGGGAGCTGTTTTTT	CASSSAVHSNTGELFF	-	once	TRBV5-1	TRBJ2-2
TGTGCCAGCAGCTTGTGGGGCTCCGGACAGCTCTATGGCTACACCTTC	CASSLWGSGQLYGYTF	-	once	TRBV5-6	TRBJ1-2
TGTGCCAGCAGTCTACAGGCCTCGGAGGGGGCCAACGTCCTGACTTTC	CASSLQASEGANVLTF	-	-	TRBV6-4	TRBJ2-6
TGTGCCAGCAGCTTAAGGCGGGTTAGCGGGATCGTTGGCAATGAGCAGTTCTTC	CASSLRRVSGIVGNEQFF	TRBD2	-	TRBV7-8	TRBJ2-1
TGTGCCAGCAGTAAGCGGATTTACGAGCAGTACTTC	CASSKRIYEQYF	-	-	TRBV21-1	TRBJ2-7
TGTGCCAGCACCCCAAGTGACAAGACCTACGAGCAGTACTTC	CASTPSDKTYEQYF	-	-	TRBV4-2	TRBJ2-7
TGTGCCAGCAGTGCTCTATCGGGAGGTACGGGGAATGAGCAGTTCTTC	CASSALSGGTGNEQFF	TRBD2	-	TRBV2	TRBJ2-1
TGTGCCAGCAGTTTATATGAGCGGCCCTCCTACGAGCAGTACTTC	CASSLYERPSYEQYF	-	few	TRBV27	TRBJ2-7
TGTGCCAGCACTTTAAGCTCAGGGGATTGGGATACGCAGTATTTT	CASTLSSGDWDTQYF	-	-	TRBV6-6	TRBJ2-3
TGTGCCAGCAGCCGTCTAGGCCCCTACGAGCAGTACTTC	CASSRLGPYEQYF	-	-	TRBV27	TRBJ2-7
TGTGCCAGCATCCCACGGACTAGCGGGAGCTACGAGCAGTACTTC	CASIPRTSGSYEQYF	TRBD2	-	TRBV6-1	TRBJ2-7
TGTGCCTGGAATGCGGGACAGGGGGATGAGCAGTACTTC	CAWNAGQGDEQYF	TRBD1	-	TRBV30	TRBJ2-7
TGTGCCAGCAGCTTCAGACAGGGGGCTATTTCTCAGCCCCAGCATTTT	CASSFRQGAISQPQHF	TRBD1	-	TRBV5-6	TRBJ1-5
TGTGCCAGCAATATGGCAGGGGGGAGAACTGAAGCTTTCTTT	CASNMAGGRTEAFF	TRBD1	once	TRBV6-5	TRBJ1-1
TGCGCCAGCACCATGCGTTTGAACACTGAAGCTTTCTTT	CASTMRLNTEAFF	-	once	TRBV10-2	TRBJ1-1
TGTGCCAGCAGTATGCGACTAGCAGCCCAAGAGACCCAGTACTTC	CASSMRLAAQETQYF	TRBD2	-	TRBV6-6	TRBJ2-5
TGTGCCAGCAGTGAAGGTCAGGGGGCGTACTACGAGCAGTACTTC	CASSEGQGAYYEQYF	TRBD1	few	TRBV6-1	TRBJ2-7
TGTGCCAGCAGTCCAGGGGACACTGAAGCTTTCTTT	CASSPGDTEAFF	-	-	TRBV7-6	TRBJ1-1
TGTGCCAGCAGCTTGGTGAGCGGGAGGGCCGTATACGAGCAGTACTTC	CASSLVSGRAVYEQYF	TRBD2	-	TRBV5-4	TRBJ2-7
TGTGCCAGCTCACGTCGGGACAGGGGGGAAGCTTTCTTT	CASSRRDRGEAFF	TRBD1	-	TRBV18	TRBJ1-1